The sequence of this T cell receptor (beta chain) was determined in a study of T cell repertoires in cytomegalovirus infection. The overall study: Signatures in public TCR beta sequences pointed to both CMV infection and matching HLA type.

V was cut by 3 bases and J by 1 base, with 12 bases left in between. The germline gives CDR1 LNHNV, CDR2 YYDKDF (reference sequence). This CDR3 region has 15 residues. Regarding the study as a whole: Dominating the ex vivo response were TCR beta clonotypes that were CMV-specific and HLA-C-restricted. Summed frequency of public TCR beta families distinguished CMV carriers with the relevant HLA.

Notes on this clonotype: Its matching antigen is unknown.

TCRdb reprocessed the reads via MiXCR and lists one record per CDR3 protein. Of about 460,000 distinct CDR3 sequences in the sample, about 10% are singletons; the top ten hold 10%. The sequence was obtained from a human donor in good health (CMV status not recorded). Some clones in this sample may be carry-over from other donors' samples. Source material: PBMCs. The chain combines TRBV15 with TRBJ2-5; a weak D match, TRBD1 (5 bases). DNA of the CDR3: TGTGCCACCAGCAGCGATCGACAGCTCCAAGAGACCCAGTACTTC. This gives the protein CATSSDRQLQETQYF.